This T cell receptor (beta chain) was documented in a study of OX40 agonist ivuxolimab in advanced cancers. Trimming took 8 bases from V and 2 from J, leaving 13 bases between them. Germline V gives CDR1 SEHNR, CDR2 FQNEAQ (reference sequence). The CDR3 length is 14 residues. TCRdb keeps only in-frame clones here, not all; method: immunoSEQ multiplex PCR. The sample has about 14,000 clones, roughly nine tenths seen once. General study points: Certain nonresponders additionally had low normalized T-cell clonal expansion.

As regards this clone: Antigen: not known.

This chain joins TRBV7-9 and TRBJ2-1; a possible D gene is TRBD2 (5 bases). The sequences come from CD4+ or CD8+ T cells sorted from blood, collected in a trial of the OX40 agonist ivuxolimab. The receptor was isolated from an adult with an advanced solid tumor such as melanoma, head and neck, liver or kidney cancer. The CDR3 DNA sequence: TGTGCCAGCCAGGACTCCCTCGCCTACAATGAGCAGTTCTTC. Amino acids: CASQDSLAYNEQFF.